This record looks at one TCR beta chain sequence and its context. Its specificity is not known. The record originates from a study of shared clonotypes between healthy human individuals. Study conclusions and caveats: The sole specimen, blood, was sampled, and tissue repertoires likely differ.

J gave up 3 bases and V 5 bases, and 5 bases lay outside the gene matches. Germline assignment: CDR1 LNHDA and CDR2 SQIVND (reference sequence). This CDR3 has 14 amino acids. The table came from immunoSEQ multiplex PCR; TCRdb's copy has only in-frame clones and leaves some out. The sample has about 460,000 clones, around 77% seen once. Sequenced input: PBMCs. The V gene is TRBV19, the J gene TRBJ1-2; TRBD1 matches at 8 bases. The receptor was derived from a woman aged 40-49 years in good health. Some clones in this sample may be carry-over from other donors' samples. Written as DNA, the CDR3 is TGTGCCAGTAGTCCCGCGGGACAGGACTATGGCTACACCTTC. Its protein product is CASSPAGQDYGYTF.